Below are 16 T cell receptor beta chains sequenced from a single sample in a study of CD8 T cells in Susac syndrome. The authors reverse transcribed roughly 0.5 to 1 ug RNA with random hexamers. TCRdb reprocessed the immunoSEQ multiplex PCR reads via MiXCR and lists one record per CDR3 protein. The sample consists of approximately 170,000 distinct CDR3 sequences, approximately 94% of them appearing once. Sequenced: CD4+ T cells from PBMCs. These receptors were taken from a human donor with multiple sclerosis.

V and J are TRBV6-5 and TRBJ1-3; no definite D call. The CDR3 totals 11 residues. Germline assignment: CDR1 MNHEY and CDR2 SVGAGI. Trimming took 3 bases from V and 6 from J, leaving 3 bases between them. The CDR3 protein is CASSYANTIYF. The CDR3 DNA follows: TGTGCCAGCAGTTATGCAAACACCATATATTTT.

The sample holds one count of this clonotype. V and J are TRBV3-1 and TRBJ1-3; D is undetermined. V gave up 1 base and J gave up 11 bases, with 9 bases separating them. This CDR3 region has 12 residues. CDR1 is LGHDT, CDR2 YNNKEL, per germline (reference sequence). CDR3 in DNA: TGTGCCAGCAGCCAAGTTCGACCCCCCATATATTTT. Translated: CASSQVRPPIYF.

The rearrangement joins TRBV29-1 to TRBJ2-7; either TRBD1 or TRBD2 may supply D (6 bases each). With 6 bases removed from V and 0 bases from J, the gap between germline ends came to 12 bases. This CDR3 has 13 amino acids. In germline, CDR1 is SQVTM, CDR2 ANQGSEA. The CDR3 sequence: CSVGGHLSYEQYF. The CDR3 DNA reads TGCAGCGTGGGGGGACACCTCTCCTACGAGCAGTACTTC.

This clonotype was observed once. This sequence joins TRBV15 and TRBJ1-5; a possible D gene is TRBD1 (5 bases). CDR1 and CDR2 (germline): LNHNV, YYDKDF (reference sequence). V lost 3 bases and J 2 bases, leaving 20 bases between the germline ends. This CDR3 comprises 18 residues. The CDR3 DNA reads TGTGCCACCAGCAGGGGACCAAGGAGGCTTAGGGGCAATCAGCCCCAGCATTTT. Its protein product is CATSRGPRRLRGNQPQHF.

V usage is TRBV9 and J usage is TRBJ1-4; 7 bases fit TRBD1. CDR1 and CDR2 from the germline V gene are SGDLS and YYNGEE. The CDR3 covers 15 residues. With 3 bases clipped from V and 7 bases from J, the junction kept 9 bases outside the gene matches. The CDR3 sequence is CASSGSGTVPEKLFF. DNA of the CDR3: TGTGCCAGCAGCGGATCCGGGACAGTCCCTGAAAAACTGTTTTTT.

The V and J genes are TRBV20-1 and TRBJ2-5; TRBD2 might be the D (5 bases). V shed 4 bases and J shed 6 bases, with 12 bases lying between them. CDR1 and CDR2 from the germline V gene are DFQATT and SNEGSKA (reference sequence). The CDR3 totals 12 residues. This CDR3 is CSAIPGMKTQYF. CDR3 bases: TGCAGTGCTATCCCGGGAATGAAGACCCAGTACTTC.

A note on this clonotype: Its ends do not fully match the called genes, so a read error is possible. The genes are TRBV7-2 and TRBJ1-4; 10 bases are a match to TRBD1. CDR3 length: 15 residues. The germline gives CDR1 SGHTA, CDR2 FQGNSA. CDR3 sequence reads: CASSPRQGAKEKLFF. The CDR3 region has the DNA TGTGCCAGCAGCCCGAGACAGGGGGCTAAAGAAAAACTGTTTTTT.

This chain uses TRBV6-1 with TRBJ2-7, with D possibly matching TRBD2 (5 bases). Looked up from germline, CDR1 is MNHNS and CDR2 is SASEGT. The CDR3 is 14 amino acids. V was clipped by 8 bases and J by 2 bases, with 16 bases between them. The CDR3 DNA reads TGTGCCAGCGTTGAGGGAATGCCCCCCTACGAGCAGTACTTC. This translates into CASVEGMPPYEQYF.

The CDR3 DNA sequence: TGTGCCAGCAGCCGGACAGATCAAGAGACCCAGTACTTC. Protein sequence: CASSRTDQETQYF. This chain uses TRBV14 with TRBJ2-5; possible D gene TRBD1, 6 bases. V was clipped by 4 bases and J by 2 bases, with 8 bases between them. Germline V gives CDR1 SGHDN, CDR2 FVKESK. The CDR3 is 13 amino acids.

The rearrangement joins TRBV19 to TRBJ1-5; 7 bases are shared with TRBD1. The CDR3 has 17 amino acids. Germline trimming cut 6 bases from V and 3 bases from J; bases unmatched to any gene: 14. Germline V gene data show CDR1 as LNHDA and CDR2 as SQIVND (reference sequence). The CDR3 region is CASRSLSTGPLNQPQHF. Written as DNA, the CDR3 is TGTGCCAGTAGAAGCCTGTCGACAGGGCCGCTCAATCAGCCCCAGCATTTT.

The chain uses TRBV24-1 and TRBJ2-1, with D possibly TRBD1 on 6 matching bases. V gave up 5 bases and J gave up 4 bases, with 11 bases separating them. The CDR3 is 14 residues long. CDR1 is KGHDR and CDR2 is SFDVKD in the germline V gene. CDR3 amino acids: CATSVGGAYNEQFF. The CDR3 region has the DNA TGTGCCACCAGTGTTGGGGGCGCGTACAATGAGCAGTTCTTC.

J is TRBJ2-4 and V is TRBV27; 12 bases map to TRBD2. Germline V gene lookup returns CDR1 MNHEY and CDR2 SMNVEV (reference sequence). J gave up 1 base and V 2 bases, and 9 bases lay outside the gene matches. The CDR3 spans 19 residues. CDR3 DNA sequence: TGTGCCAGCAGTTTACAAACGCCTAGCGGGAGGGGGGCCAAAAACATTCAGTACTTC. The encoded protein is CASSLQTPSGRGAKNIQYF.

Only one count was recorded for this clonotype. The chain uses TRBV25-1 and TRBJ2-1; 7 bases match TRBD2. CDR3 size: 17 residues. V shed 11 bases, J shed 2 bases, and the junction held 18 bases outside the gene matches. Looked up from germline, CDR1 is MGHDK and CDR2 is SYGVNS. The CDR3 sequence is CAPMRRSGNGTYNEQFF. In DNA form, the CDR3 reads TGTGCCCCCATGAGGAGGAGCGGGAACGGAACCTACAATGAGCAGTTCTTC.

The V and J genes are TRBV3-1 and TRBJ2-1; 10 bases are shared with TRBD2. The CDR3 loop spans 15 amino acids. V dropped 2 bases and J dropped 9; count of bases not matched to a gene: 7. Germline assignment: CDR1 LGHDT and CDR2 YNNKEL (reference sequence). The CDR3 nucleotides are TGTGCCAGCAGCCAATACAGCGGGAGGGGGGGTGAGCAGTTCTTC. Protein sequence: CASSQYSGRGGEQFF.

This chain uses TRBV3-1 with TRBJ1-1, with 7 bases that match TRBD1. With V trimmed by 0 bases and J by 10 bases, 2 bases remained unmatched. From germline, CDR1 is LGHDT and CDR2 YNNKEL (reference sequence). The length of the CDR3 is 12 residues. This CDR3 reads CASSQDDRVAFF. The CDR3 DNA follows: TGTGCCAGCAGCCAAGACGACAGGGTAGCTTTCTTT. The full variable domain, its missing parts supplied by reference TRBV3-1 and TRBJ1-1, is DTAVSQTPKYLVTQMGNDKSIKCEQNLGHDTMYWYKQDSKKFLKIMFSYNNKELIINETVPNRFSPKSPDKAHLNLHINSLELGDSAVYFCASSQDDRVAFFGQGTRLTVV.

The chain couples TRBV27 to TRBJ2-6, with 8 bases identical to TRBD1. The CDR3 loop spans 14 amino acids. CDR1 MNHEY and CDR2 SMNVEV come from the germline V gene (reference sequence). V shed 6 bases, J shed 2 bases, and the junction held 0 bases outside the gene matches. CDR3 amino acids: CASRDRAGANVLTF. The CDR3 region has the DNA TGTGCCAGCAGGGACAGGGCTGGGGCCAACGTCCTGACTTTC.